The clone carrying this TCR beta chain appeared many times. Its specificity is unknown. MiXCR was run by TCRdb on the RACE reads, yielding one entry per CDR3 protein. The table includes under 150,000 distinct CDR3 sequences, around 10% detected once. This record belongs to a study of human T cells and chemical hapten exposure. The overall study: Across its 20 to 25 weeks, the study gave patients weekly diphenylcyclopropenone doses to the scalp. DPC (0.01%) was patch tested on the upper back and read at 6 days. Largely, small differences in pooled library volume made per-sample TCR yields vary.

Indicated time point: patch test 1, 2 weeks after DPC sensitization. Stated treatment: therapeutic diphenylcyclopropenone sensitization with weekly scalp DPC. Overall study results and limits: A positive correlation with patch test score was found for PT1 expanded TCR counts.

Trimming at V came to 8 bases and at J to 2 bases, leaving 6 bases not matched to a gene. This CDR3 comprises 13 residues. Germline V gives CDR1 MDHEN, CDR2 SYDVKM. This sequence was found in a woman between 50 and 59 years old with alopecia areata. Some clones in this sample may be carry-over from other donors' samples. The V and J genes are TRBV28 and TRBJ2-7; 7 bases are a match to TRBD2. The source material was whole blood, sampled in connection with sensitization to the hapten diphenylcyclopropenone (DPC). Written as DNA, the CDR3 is TGTGCCAGCGTATCCGGGACTACCTACGAGCAGTACTTC. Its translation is CASVSGTTYEQYF.